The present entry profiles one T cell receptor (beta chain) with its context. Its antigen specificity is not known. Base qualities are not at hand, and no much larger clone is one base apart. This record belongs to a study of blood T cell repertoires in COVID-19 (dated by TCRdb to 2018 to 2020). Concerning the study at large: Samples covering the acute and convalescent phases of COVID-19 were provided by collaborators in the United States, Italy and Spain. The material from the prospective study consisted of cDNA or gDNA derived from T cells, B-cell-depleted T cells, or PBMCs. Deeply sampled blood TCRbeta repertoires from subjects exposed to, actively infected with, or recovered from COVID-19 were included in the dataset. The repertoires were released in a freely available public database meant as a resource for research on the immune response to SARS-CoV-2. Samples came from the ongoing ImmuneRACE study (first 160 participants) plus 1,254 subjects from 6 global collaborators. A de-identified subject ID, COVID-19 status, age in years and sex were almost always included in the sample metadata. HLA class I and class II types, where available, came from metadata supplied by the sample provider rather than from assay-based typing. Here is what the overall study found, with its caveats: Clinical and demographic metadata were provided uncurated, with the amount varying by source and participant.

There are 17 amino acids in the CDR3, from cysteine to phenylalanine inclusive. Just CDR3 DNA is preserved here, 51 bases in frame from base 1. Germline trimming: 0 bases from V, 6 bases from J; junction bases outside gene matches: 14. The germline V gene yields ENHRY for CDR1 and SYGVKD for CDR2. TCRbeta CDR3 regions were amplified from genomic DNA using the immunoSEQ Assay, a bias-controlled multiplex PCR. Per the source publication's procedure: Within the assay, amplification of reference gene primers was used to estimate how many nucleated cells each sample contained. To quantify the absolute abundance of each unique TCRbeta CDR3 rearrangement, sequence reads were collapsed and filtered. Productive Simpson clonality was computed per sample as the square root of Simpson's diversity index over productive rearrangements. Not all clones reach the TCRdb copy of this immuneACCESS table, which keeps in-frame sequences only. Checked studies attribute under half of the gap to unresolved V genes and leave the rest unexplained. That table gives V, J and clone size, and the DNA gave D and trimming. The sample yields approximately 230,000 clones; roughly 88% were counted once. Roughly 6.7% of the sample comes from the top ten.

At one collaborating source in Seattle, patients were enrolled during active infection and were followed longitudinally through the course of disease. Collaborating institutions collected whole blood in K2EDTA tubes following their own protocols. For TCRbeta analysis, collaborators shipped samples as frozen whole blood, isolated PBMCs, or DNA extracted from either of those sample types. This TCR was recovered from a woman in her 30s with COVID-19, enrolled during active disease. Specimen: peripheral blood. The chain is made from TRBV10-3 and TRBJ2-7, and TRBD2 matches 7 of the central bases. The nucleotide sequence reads TGTGCCATCAGTGAGTCGTTCGGGGAGGGGAGGGAAAGCGAGCAGTACTTC. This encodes CAISESFGEGRESEQYF.